This paragraph reports one T cell receptor beta chain. Its target is not known. Primers for the PCR totalled 60 Vbeta and 13 Jbeta. Method: immunoSEQ multiplex PCR; TCRdb's copy keeps in-frame clones and lacks some. The sample has some 90,000 clones; 78% are singletons. This entry belongs to a study of cytomegalovirus exposure and HLA in healthy donors. Study-wide results and limits: In a later analysis, a missense DCLRE1C variant was linked to TCR beta V- and J-gene trimming.

There are 15 residues in the CDR3. V gave up 10 bases and J gave up 10 bases; unmatched junction bases: 17. Germline-derived CDR1 and CDR2 are WSHSY and SAAADI. The sequence derives from a woman aged 40 to 50 in good health and CMV-seronegative. This chain joins TRBV10-2 and TRBJ1-4, with TRBD1 matching 8 bases. Sequencing was carried out using PBMCs. The CDR3 bases are TGCGCCACCAGGGGAAAGACAGGGGTAGAGGGAAAACTGTTTTTT. Translation gives CATRGKTGVEGKLFF.